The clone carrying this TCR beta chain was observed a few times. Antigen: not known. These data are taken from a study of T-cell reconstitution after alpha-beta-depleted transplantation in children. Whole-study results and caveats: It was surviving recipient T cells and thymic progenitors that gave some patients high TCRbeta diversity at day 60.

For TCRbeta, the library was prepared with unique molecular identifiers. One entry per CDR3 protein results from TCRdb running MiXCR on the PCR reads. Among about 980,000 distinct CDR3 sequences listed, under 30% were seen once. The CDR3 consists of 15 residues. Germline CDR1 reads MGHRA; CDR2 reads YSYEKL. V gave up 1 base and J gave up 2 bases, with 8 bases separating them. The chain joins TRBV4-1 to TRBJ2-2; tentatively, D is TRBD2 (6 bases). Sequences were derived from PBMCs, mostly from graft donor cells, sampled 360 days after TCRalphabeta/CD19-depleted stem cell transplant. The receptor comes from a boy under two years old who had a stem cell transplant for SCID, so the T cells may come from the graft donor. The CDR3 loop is CASSQGLGNTGELFF. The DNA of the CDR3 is TGCGCCAGCAGCCAAGGACTAGGAAACACCGGGGAGCTGTTTTTT.